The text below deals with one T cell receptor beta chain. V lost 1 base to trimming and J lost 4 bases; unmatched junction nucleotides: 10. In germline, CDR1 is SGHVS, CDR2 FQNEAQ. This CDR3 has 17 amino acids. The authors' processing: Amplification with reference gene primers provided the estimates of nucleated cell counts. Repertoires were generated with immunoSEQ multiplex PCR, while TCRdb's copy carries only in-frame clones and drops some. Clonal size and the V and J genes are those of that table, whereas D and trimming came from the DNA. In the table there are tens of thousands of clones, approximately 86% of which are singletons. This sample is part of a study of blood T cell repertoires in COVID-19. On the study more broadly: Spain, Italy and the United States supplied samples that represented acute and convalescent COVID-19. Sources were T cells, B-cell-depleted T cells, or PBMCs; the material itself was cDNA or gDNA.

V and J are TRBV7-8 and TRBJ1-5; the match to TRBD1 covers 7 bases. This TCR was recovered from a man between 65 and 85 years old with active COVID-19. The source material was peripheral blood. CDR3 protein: CASSLGWRTGGNQPQHF. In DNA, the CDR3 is TGTGCCAGCAGCTTAGGTTGGAGGACAGGTGGGAATCAGCCCCAGCATTTT.